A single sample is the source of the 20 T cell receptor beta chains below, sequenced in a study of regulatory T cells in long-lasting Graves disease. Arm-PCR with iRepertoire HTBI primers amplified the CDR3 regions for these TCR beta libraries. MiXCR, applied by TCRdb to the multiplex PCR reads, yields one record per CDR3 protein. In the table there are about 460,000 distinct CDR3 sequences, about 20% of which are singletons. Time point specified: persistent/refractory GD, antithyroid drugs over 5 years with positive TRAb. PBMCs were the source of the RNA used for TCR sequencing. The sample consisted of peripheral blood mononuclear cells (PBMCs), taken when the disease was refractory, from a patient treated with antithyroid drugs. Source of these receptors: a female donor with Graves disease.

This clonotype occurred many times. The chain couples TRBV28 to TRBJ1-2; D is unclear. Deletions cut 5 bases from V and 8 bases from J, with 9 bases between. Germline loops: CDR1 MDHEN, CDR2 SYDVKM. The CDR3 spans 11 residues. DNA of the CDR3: TGTGCCAGCAGTACCACCGGGGGCTACACCTTC. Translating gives CASSTTGGYTF.

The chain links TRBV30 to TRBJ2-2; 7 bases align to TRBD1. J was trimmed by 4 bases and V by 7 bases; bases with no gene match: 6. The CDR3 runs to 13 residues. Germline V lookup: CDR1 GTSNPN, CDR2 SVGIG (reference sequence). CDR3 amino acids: CAYGTASTGELFF. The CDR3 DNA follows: TGTGCCTACGGGACAGCGAGCACCGGGGAGCTGTTTTTT.

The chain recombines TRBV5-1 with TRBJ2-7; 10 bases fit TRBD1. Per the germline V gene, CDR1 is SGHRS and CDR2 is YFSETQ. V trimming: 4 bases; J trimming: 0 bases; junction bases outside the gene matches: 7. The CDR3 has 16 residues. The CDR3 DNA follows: TGCGCCAGCAGCCCGGGGACAGGGGAGCCCTCCTACGAGCAGTACTTC. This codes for CASSPGTGEPSYEQYF.

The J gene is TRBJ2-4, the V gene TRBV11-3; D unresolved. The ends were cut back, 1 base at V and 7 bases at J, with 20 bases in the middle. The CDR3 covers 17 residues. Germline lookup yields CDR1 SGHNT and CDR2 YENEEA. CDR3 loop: CASSLGILYDDRNIQYF. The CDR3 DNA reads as TGTGCCAGCAGCTTAGGGATCTTGTACGACGATAGGAACATTCAGTACTTC.

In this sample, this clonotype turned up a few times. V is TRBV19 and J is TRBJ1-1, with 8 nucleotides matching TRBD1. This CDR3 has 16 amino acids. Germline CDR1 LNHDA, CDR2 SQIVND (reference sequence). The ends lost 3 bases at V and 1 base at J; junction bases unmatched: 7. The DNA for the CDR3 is TGTGCCAGTAGTATTCCCTCAGGGGGCCCGAACACTGAAGCTTTCTTT. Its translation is CASSIPSGGPNTEAFF.

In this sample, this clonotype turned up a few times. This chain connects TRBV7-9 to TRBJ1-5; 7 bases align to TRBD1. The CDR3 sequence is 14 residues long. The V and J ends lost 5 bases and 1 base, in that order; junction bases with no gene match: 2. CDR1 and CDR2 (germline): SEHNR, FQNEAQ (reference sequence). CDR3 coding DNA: TGTGCCAGCAGCGCGGGACAGAGCAATCAGCCCCAGCATTTT. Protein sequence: CASSAGQSNQPQHF.

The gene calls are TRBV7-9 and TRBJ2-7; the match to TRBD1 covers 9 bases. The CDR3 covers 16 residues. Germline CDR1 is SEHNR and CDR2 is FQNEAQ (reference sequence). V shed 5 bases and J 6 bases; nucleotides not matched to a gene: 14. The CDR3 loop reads CASSDIRQGGSGEQYF. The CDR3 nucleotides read TGTGCCAGCAGCGATATTCGACAGGGGGGCTCCGGCGAGCAGTACTTC.

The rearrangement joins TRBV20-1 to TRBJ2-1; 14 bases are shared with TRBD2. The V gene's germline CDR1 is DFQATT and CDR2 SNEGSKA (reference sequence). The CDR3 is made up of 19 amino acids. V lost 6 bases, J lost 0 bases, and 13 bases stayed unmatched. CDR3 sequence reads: CSANNLTSGGALSYNEQFF. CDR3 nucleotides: TGCAGTGCAAATAACTTGACTAGCGGGGGGGCCCTCTCCTACAATGAGCAGTTCTTC.

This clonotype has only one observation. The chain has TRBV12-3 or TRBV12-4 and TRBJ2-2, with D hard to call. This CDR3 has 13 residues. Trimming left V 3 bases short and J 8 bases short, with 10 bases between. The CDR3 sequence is CASSFHEPGELFF. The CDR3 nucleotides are TGTGCCAGCAGTTTTCACGAACCTGGGGAGCTGTTTTTT.

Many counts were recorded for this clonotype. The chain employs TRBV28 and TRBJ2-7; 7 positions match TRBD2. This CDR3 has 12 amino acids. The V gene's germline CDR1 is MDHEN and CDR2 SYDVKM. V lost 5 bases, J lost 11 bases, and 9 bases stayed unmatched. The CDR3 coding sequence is TGTGCCAGCAGTCAAAGCCTGGGAGGGGAGTACTTC. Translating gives CASSQSLGGEYF.

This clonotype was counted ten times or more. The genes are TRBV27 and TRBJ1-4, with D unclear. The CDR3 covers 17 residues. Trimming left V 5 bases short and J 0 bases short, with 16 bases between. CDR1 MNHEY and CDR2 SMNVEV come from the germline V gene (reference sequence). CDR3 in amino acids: CASSLPDSGATNEKLFF. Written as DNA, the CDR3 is TGTGCCAGCAGTCTACCAGATTCGGGAGCAACTAATGAAAAACTGTTTTTT.

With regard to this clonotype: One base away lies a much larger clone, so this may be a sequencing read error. CDR3: CASNQDWDRGREQYF. As DNA, the CDR3 is TGTGCCAGCAACCAAGATTGGGACAGGGGGCGCGAGCAGTACTTC. The J gene is TRBJ2-7, the V gene TRBV3-1, with 12 positions matching TRBD1. CDR1 and CDR2 (germline): LGHDT, YNNKEL (reference sequence). The CDR3 is 15 residues long.

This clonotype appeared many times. The CDR3 nucleotides are TGCAGCGTTGAGATAGGTCAGAACACTGAAGCTTTCTTT. Amino acid sequence: CSVEIGQNTEAFF. This chain connects TRBV29-1 to TRBJ1-1; D is unresolved. Germline V gene data show CDR1 as SQVTM and CDR2 as ANQGSEA. V dropped 3 bases and J dropped 1 base, with 9 bases sitting between them. The CDR3 contains 13 residues.

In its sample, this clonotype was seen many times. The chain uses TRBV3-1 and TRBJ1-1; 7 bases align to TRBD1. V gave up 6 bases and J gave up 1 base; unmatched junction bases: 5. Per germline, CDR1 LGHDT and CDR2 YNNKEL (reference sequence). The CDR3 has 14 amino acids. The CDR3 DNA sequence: TGTGCCAGCAGGATGGGACAGCAGAACACTGAAGCTTTCTTT. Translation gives CASRMGQQNTEAFF.

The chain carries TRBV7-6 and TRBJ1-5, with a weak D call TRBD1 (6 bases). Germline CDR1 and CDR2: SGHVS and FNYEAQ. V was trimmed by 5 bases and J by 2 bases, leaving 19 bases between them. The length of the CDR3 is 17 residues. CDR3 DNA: TGTGCCAGCAGCCGCCGGGGGGCCTTGAAGGGCAATCAGCCCCAGCATTTT. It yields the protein CASSRRGALKGNQPQHF.

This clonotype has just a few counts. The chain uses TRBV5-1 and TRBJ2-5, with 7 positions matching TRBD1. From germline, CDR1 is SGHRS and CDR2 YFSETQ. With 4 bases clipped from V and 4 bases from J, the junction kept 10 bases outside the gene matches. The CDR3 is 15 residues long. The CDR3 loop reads CASSTSTGSIETQYF. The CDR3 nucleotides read TGCGCCAGCAGCACTTCGACAGGGTCGATAGAGACCCAGTACTTC.

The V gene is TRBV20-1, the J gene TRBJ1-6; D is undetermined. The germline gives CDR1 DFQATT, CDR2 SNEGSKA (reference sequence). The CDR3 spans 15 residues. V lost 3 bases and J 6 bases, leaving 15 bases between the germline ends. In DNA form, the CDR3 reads TGCAGTGCTAGTTACATGGGGTTTGGTAATTCACCCCTCCACTTT. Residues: CSASYMGFGNSPLHF.

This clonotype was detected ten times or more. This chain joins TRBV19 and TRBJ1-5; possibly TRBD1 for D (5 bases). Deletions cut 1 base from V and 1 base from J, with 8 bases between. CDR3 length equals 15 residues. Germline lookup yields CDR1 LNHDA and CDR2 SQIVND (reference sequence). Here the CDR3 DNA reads TGTGCCAGTAGTATAGCAGGGTTGAGCAATCAGCCCCAGCATTTT. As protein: CASSIAGLSNQPQHF.

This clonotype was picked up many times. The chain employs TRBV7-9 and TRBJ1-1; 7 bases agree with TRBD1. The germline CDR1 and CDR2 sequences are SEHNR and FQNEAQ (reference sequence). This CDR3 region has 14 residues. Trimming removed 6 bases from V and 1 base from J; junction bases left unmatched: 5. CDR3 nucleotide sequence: TGTGCCAGCAGTTTACAGGGGCCGAACACTGAAGCTTTCTTT. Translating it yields CASSLQGPNTEAFF.

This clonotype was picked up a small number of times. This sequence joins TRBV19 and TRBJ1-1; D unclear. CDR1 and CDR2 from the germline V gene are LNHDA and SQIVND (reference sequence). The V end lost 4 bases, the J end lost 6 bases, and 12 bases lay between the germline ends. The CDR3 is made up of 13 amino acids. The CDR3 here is CASSNRRISEAFF. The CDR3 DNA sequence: TGTGCCAGTAGTAATCGCAGGATCTCTGAAGCTTTCTTT.